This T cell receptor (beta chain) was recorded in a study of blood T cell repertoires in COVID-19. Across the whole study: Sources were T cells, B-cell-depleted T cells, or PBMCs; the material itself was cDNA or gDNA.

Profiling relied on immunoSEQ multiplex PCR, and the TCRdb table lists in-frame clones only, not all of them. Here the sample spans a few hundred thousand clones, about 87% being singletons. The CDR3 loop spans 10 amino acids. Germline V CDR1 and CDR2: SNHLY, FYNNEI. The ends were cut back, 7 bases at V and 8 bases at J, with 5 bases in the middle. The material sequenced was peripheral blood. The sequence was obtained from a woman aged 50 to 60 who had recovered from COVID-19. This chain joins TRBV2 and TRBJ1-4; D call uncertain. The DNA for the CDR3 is TGTGCCAGCATCTTGGAAAAACTGTTTTTT. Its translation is CASILEKLFF. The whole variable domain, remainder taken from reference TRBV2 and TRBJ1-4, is EPEVTQTPSHQVTQMGQEVILRCVPISNHLYFYWYRQILGQKVEFLVSFYNNEISEKSEIFDDQFSVERPDGSNFTLKIRSTKLEDSAMYFCASILEKLFFGSGTQLSVL.